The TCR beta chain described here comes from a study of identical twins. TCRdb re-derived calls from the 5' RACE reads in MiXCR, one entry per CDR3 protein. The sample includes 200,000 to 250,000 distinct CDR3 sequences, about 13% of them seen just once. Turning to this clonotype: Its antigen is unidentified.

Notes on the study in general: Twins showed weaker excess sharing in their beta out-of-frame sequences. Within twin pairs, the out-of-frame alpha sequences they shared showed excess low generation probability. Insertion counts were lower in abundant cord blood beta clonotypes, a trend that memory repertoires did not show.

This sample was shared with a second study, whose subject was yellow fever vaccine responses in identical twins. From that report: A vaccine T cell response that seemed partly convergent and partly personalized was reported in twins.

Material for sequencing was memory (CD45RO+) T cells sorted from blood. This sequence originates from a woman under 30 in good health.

The CDR3 spells CASSYTLDGYTF. CDR3 sequence (DNA): TGTGCCAGCAGTTACACGCTCGATGGCTACACCTTC. The V call is TRBV6-6, the J call TRBJ1-2; D remains ambiguous. This CDR3 has 12 amino acids. Germline lookup yields CDR1 MNHNY and CDR2 SVGAGI (reference sequence). V was clipped by 2 bases and J by 6 bases, with 7 bases between them.